The 25 T cell receptor beta chains listed next were all sequenced from one sample in a study of cytomegalovirus exposure and HLA in healthy donors. In the PCR, 60 Vbeta and 13 Jbeta primers were used. The table came from immunoSEQ multiplex PCR; TCRdb's copy has only in-frame clones and leaves some out. The data show fewer than 150,000 clones, with 60% to 75% seen just once and 1.5% to 2% held by the top ten. The sequenced material came from PBMCs. Receptor source: a human donor in good health.

The V gene is TRBV27, the J gene TRBJ2-7; D not resolved. Trimming took 0 bases from V and 5 from J, leaving 8 bases between them. The CDR3 spans 13 residues. Germline values: CDR1 MNHEY, CDR2 SMNVEV (reference sequence). In DNA, the CDR3 is TGTGCCAGCAGTTTATCGATAACAAACGAGCAGTACTTC. Encoded protein: CASSLSITNEQYF.

The CDR3 bases are TGTGCCAGCAGTGAAGAGGTTGGGGGAGGGAATGAGCAGTTCTTC. This sequence encodes CASSEEVGGGNEQFF. The chain uses TRBV6-1 and TRBJ2-1; 7 positions agree with TRBD2. This CDR3 is 15 amino acids long. The germline CDR1 and CDR2 sequences are MNHNS and SASEGT. The J segment lost 7 bases and the V segment lost 1 base, leaving 7 bases of the junction unmatched.

The rearrangement links TRBV2 to TRBJ2-5; D gene uncertain. The CDR3 has 14 amino acids. V dropped 0 bases and J dropped 2 bases, with 7 bases sitting between them. Germline values: CDR1 SNHLY, CDR2 FYNNEI. The CDR3 DNA reads TGTGCCAGCAGTGAAGCGCTCGGGCAAGAGACCCAGTACTTC. It encodes CASSEALGQETQYF.

CDR3 in DNA: TGCAGCGTTTTAGCGGGAGCGAACCAAGAGACCCAGTACTTC. This sequence encodes CSVLAGANQETQYF. V is TRBV29-1 and J is TRBJ2-5, with 9 bases that match TRBD2. The CDR3 length is 14 residues. J gave up 0 bases and V 5 bases, and 4 bases lay outside the gene matches. The V gene's germline CDR1 is SQVTM and CDR2 ANQGSEA.

J is TRBJ2-7 and V is TRBV6-5; TRBD2 aligns across 9 bases. The germline gives CDR1 MNHEY, CDR2 SVGAGI. The J segment lost 5 bases and the V segment lost 6 bases, leaving 5 bases of the junction unmatched. This CDR3 has 13 amino acids. CDR3 coding DNA: TGTGCCAGCAGCCCGGGACTAGCTAACGAGCAGTACTTC. This translates into CASSPGLANEQYF.

This clone came up a few times. The chain carries TRBV18 and TRBJ1-4; D ambiguous. The germline CDR1 and CDR2 sequences are KGHSH and LQKENI. V lost 2 bases and J 1 base, leaving 8 bases between the germline ends. The CDR3 has 15 residues. The CDR3 nucleotides read TGTGCCAGCTCACCAGAGGGTGTAACTAATGAAAAACTGTTTTTT. Protein product: CASSPEGVTNEKLFF.

This chain links TRBV20-1 with TRBJ2-5, with D perhaps TRBD2 (6 bases). V was shortened by 7 bases and J by 7 bases, with 13 bases between the two germline ends. Germline values: CDR1 DFQATT, CDR2 SNEGSKA (reference sequence). The CDR3 totals 11 residues. CDR3 DNA: TGCAGTGGCCCTGTGGGGGGGACCCAGTACTTC. This encodes CSGPVGGTQYF.

This sequence joins TRBV5-8 and TRBJ1-2; 7 bases are shared with TRBD1. Per germline, CDR1 SGHTS and CDR2 YDEGEE. Germline trimming cut 6 bases from V and 7 bases from J; bases unmatched to any gene: 15. CDR3 size: 15 residues. For the CDR3, the DNA is TGTGCCAGCACCCCTGGCCTGGTACAGGGGAGTGGCTACACCTTC. Translating gives CASTPGLVQGSGYTF.

The J gene is TRBJ2-3, the V gene TRBV10-1; the D is unclear. The V gene lost 5 bases and the J gene lost 4 bases, with 16 bases spanning the gap. In germline, CDR1 is WNHNN, CDR2 SYGVQD (reference sequence). The length of the CDR3 is 15 residues. The CDR3 spells CASSYGSRVPDTQYF. In DNA form, the CDR3 reads TGCGCCAGCAGTTACGGGTCAAGAGTCCCAGATACGCAGTATTTT.

The chain joins TRBV4-1 to TRBJ2-5, with 13 bases lining up with TRBD2. The DNA matches TRBJ2-7 better at its end, which makes the J call doubtful. The CDR3 contains 18 residues. Germline CDR1 MGHRA, CDR2 YSYEKL. The CDR3 bases are TGCGCCAGCAGCCAGGGGGGGGGACTAGCGGGAAATAGCTACGAGCAGTACTTC. Residues: CASSQGGGLAGNSYEQYF.

This clone appeared a few times. The chain combines TRBV5-5 with TRBJ2-2, with D possibly being TRBD1 (5 bases). The germline V and J ends were trimmed by 4 bases and 4 bases, with 11 bases remaining between them. CDR3 length equals 14 residues. Germline V gives CDR1 SGHKS, CDR2 YYEKEE (reference sequence). In nucleotides, the CDR3 is TGTGCCAGCAGCATCGTCCAGGGCACCGGGGAGCTGTTTTTT. This codes for CASSIVQGTGELFF. Based on the CDR3 plus reference TRBV5-5 and TRBJ2-2, the full variable domain is DAGVTQSPTHLIKTRGQQVTLRCSPISGHKSVSWYQQVLGQGPQFIFQYYEKEERGRGNFPDRFSARQFPNYSSELNVNALLLGDSALYLCASSIVQGTGELFFGEGSRLTVL.

The chain has TRBV4-2 and TRBJ2-5; TRBD1 matches 7 bases. The CDR3 sequence is 15 residues long. In germline, CDR1 is LGHNA, CDR2 YNFKEQ. The V segment lost 1 base and the J segment 1 base; nucleotides outside the gene matches: 3. The chain's CDR3 is CASSQGRDSQETQYF. The CDR3, as DNA: TGTGCCAGCAGCCAAGGTAGGGACAGCCAAGAGACCCAGTACTTC.

The rearrangement links TRBV7-8 to TRBJ2-7, with a tentative D call TRBD1 (5 bases). This CDR3 comprises 15 residues. V lost 2 bases and J lost 0, with 11 bases in between. CDR1 is SGHVS, CDR2 FQNEAQ, per germline. The CDR3, as DNA: TGTGCCAGCAGCTTATATCCAGGGTCCTCCTACGAGCAGTACTTC. This sequence encodes CASSLYPGSSYEQYF.

The V gene is TRBV11-2, the J gene TRBJ2-3; D might be TRBD1 (6 bases). The V gene's germline CDR1 is SGHAT and CDR2 FQNNGV. The CDR3 runs 18 residues. The ends were cut back, 2 bases at V and 4 bases at J, with 22 bases in the middle. The CDR3 is CASSLNPSQGSSSDTQYF. CDR3 nucleotide sequence: TGTGCCAGCAGCTTAAATCCCAGCCAGGGGAGTAGCTCAGATACGCAGTATTTT.

The chain is built from TRBV6-6 and TRBJ1-5; 11 bases line up with TRBD1. V lost 7 bases, J lost 4 bases, and 3 bases stayed unmatched. This CDR3 is built from 14 residues. The germline CDR1 and CDR2 sequences are MNHNY and SVGAGI (reference sequence). The CDR3 nucleotides are TGTGCCAGCACCGGGACAGGGGGGAATCAGCCCCAGCATTTT. It translates to CASTGTGGNQPQHF.

V gene TRBV28 combines with J gene TRBJ2-7; D possibly corresponds to TRBD2 (6 bases). Germline V gene lookup returns CDR1 MDHEN and CDR2 SYDVKM. This CDR3 contains 12 residues. V lost 7 bases and J lost 4, with 11 bases in between. In nucleotides, the CDR3 is TGTGCCAGCACCCGGAGGGGTTACGAGCAGTACTTC. Amino acids: CASTRRGYEQYF.

The chain is built from TRBV21-1 and TRBJ1-2; the DNA was not compared with TRBD1, the D call given in the table. TRBV21-1 is classified as a pseudogene. This CDR3 region has 15 residues. The CDR3 sequence: CASSKARTGAYGYTF. CDR3 nucleotides: TGTGCCAGCAGCAAAGCAAGGACAGGGGCCTATGGCTACACCTTC.

The chain employs TRBV5-4 and TRBJ2-3, with a weak D call TRBD1 (5 bases). The germline V gene has CDR1 SGHNT and CDR2 YYREEE (reference sequence). V lost 4 bases to trimming and J lost 3 bases, with 12 bases between them. This CDR3 spans 14 amino acids. The CDR3 spells CASSVKTDTDTQYF. Here the CDR3 DNA reads TGTGCCAGCAGCGTCAAGACAGATACAGATACGCAGTATTTT.

The gene calls are TRBV7-3 and TRBJ2-3; D perhaps matches TRBD1 (5 bases). V dropped 2 bases and J dropped 1 base, with 13 bases sitting between them. Germline values: CDR1 SGHTA, CDR2 FQGTGA. This CDR3 region has 16 residues. CDR3 in amino acids: CASSLVGLGGTDTQYF. CDR3 nucleotide sequence: TGTGCCAGCAGCTTAGTGGGGTTAGGGGGCACAGATACGCAGTATTTT.

The V call is TRBV27, the J call TRBJ1-5, with a weak D call TRBD1 (5 bases). Germline V gene lookup returns CDR1 MNHEY and CDR2 SMNVEV (reference sequence). V lost 5 bases to trimming and J lost 4 bases, with 15 bases between them. CDR3 length equals 15 residues. The CDR3 loop reads CASSASSDRNQPQHF. The CDR3 region has the DNA TGTGCCAGCAGTGCATCGAGCGACAGAAATCAGCCCCAGCATTTT.

The chain combines TRBV6-5 with TRBJ1-2; the match to TRBD1 covers 8 bases. The germline V gene has CDR1 MNHEY and CDR2 SVGAGI. CDR3 size: 15 residues. V gave up 0 bases and J gave up 3 bases; unmatched junction bases: 3. CDR3 residues: CASSYSDRADYGYTF. The CDR3 DNA reads TGTGCCAGCAGTTACTCGGACAGGGCGGACTATGGCTACACCTTC.

The chain is built from TRBV5-1 and TRBJ2-7, with TRBD1 identical over 7 bases. Germline trimming cut 4 bases from V and 1 base from J; bases unmatched to any gene: 8. CDR1 is SGHRS and CDR2 is YFSETQ in the germline V gene. This CDR3 comprises 15 residues. The CDR3 spells CASSVSGTESYEQYF. The CDR3 nucleotides are TGCGCCAGCAGCGTGTCGGGGACAGAGTCCTACGAGCAGTACTTC. Variable domain in full (rest from reference TRBV5-1 and TRBJ2-7): KAGVTQTPRYLIKTRGQQVTLSCSPISGHRSVSWYQQTPGQGLQFLFEYFSETQRNKGNFPGRFSGRQFSNSRSEMNVSTLELGDSALYLCASSVSGTESYEQYFGPGTRLTVT.

This chain connects TRBV6-6 to TRBJ2-7, with 7 bases matching TRBD2. The CDR3 spans 15 residues. J was trimmed by 2 bases and V by 7 bases; bases with no gene match: 11. Germline V gene sequence: CDR1 MNHNY, CDR2 SVGAGI (reference sequence). CDR3 in DNA: TGTGCCAGCACCGAGAGATCGGGAGGACCCTACGAGCAGTACTTC. Its protein is CASTERSGGPYEQYF.

V is TRBV29-1 and J is TRBJ1-2; D gene uncertain. CDR3 length: 13 residues. Trimming cost V 2 bases and J 3 bases, with 10 bases left between them. Germline CDR1 SQVTM, CDR2 ANQGSEA. As DNA, the CDR3 is TGCAGCGTTGAAAGCCGAGGAGACTATGGCTACACCTTC. This encodes CSVESRGDYGYTF.

The J gene is TRBJ1-1, the V gene TRBV7-3; 7 positions match TRBD1. V lost 2 bases, J lost 1 base, and 4 bases stayed unmatched. Per germline, CDR1 SGHTA and CDR2 FQGTGA. The CDR3 is 15 residues long. The CDR3 bases are TGTGCCAGCAGCTTACTTGCAGGGGGGAACACTGAAGCTTTCTTT. It translates to CASSLLAGGNTEAFF.